A single sample gave rise to the 9 T cell receptor beta chains below, sequenced in a study of response to subunit inactivated influenza vaccine. TCRdb passed the RT-PCR reads through MiXCR, listing each CDR3 protein once. This table holds a few hundred thousand distinct CDR3 sequences, 12% to 15% found once. The sequences come from PBMCs from blood, collected about 12 days after vaccination. The origin of the receptors is a man aged 50-59 years who received an inactivated influenza vaccine.

The table lists this clonotype with many counts. The chain joins TRBV5-1 to TRBJ2-2; weak D call: TRBD2 (6 bases). The germline gives CDR1 SGHRS, CDR2 YFSETQ. Between the trimmed V and J ends, which lost 0 bases and 7 bases, there was a span of 13 bases. CDR3 length: 15 amino acids. The CDR3 coding sequence is TGCGCCAGCAGCTTGGCCGGGACTCTAGACGGGGAGCTGTTTTTT. The encoded protein is CASSLAGTLDGELFF.

The chain couples TRBV29-1 to TRBJ2-3; D ambiguous. The CDR3 loop spans 14 amino acids. Trimming took 4 bases from V and 0 from J, leaving 11 bases between them. The V gene's germline CDR1 is SQVTM and CDR2 ANQGSEA. CDR3 in amino acids: CSVAAGPSTDTQYF. DNA for the CDR3: TGCAGCGTTGCAGCAGGCCCTAGCACAGATACGCAGTATTTT.

This clonotype was detected many times. The CDR3 region is CASSPTSVLSSYNEQFF. In DNA form, the CDR3 reads TGTGCCAGCAGCCCGACTAGCGTTCTGAGCTCCTACAATGAGCAGTTCTTC. J is TRBJ2-1 and V is TRBV7-9; TRBD2 agrees at 8 bases. The CDR3 sequence is 17 residues long. Germline loops: CDR1 SEHNR, CDR2 FQNEAQ (reference sequence). V lost 5 bases and J lost 0; bases outside the gene matches: 9.

This clonotype was observed at least ten times. The chain employs TRBV12-3 or TRBV12-4 and TRBJ1-2; 8 bases line up with TRBD1. The ends lost 5 bases at V and 4 bases at J; junction bases unmatched: 6. The CDR3 extends over 14 amino acids. The CDR3 spells CASSPTGEIYGYTF. CDR3 nucleotide sequence: TGTGCCAGCAGTCCGACAGGGGAGATCTATGGCTACACCTTC.

This sequence joins TRBV7-9 and TRBJ2-3; D may be TRBD2 (5 bases). This CDR3 spans 15 amino acids. V was trimmed by 1 base and J by 3 bases, leaving 11 bases between them. Germline assignment: CDR1 SEHNR and CDR2 FQNEAQ (reference sequence). The DNA of the CDR3 is TGTGCCAGCAGCTTAGTTACGGGAATGACAGATACGCAGTATTTT. Translating gives CASSLVTGMTDTQYF.

The J gene is TRBJ2-5, the V gene TRBV28; D possibly corresponds to TRBD1 (5 bases). The CDR3 contains 15 residues. V gave up 2 bases and J gave up 3 bases, with 13 bases separating them. From germline, CDR1 is MDHEN and CDR2 SYDVKM. CDR3 in amino acids: CASSLPGQLKETQYF. The CDR3 DNA reads as TGTGCCAGCAGTTTACCAGGACAACTGAAAGAGACCCAGTACTTC.

The J gene is TRBJ2-2, the V gene TRBV28, with D perhaps TRBD2 (6 bases). Germline-derived CDR1 and CDR2 are MDHEN and SYDVKM. This CDR3 has 15 residues. Deletions cut 3 bases from V and 5 bases from J, with 13 bases between. The CDR3 spells CASSLVLARTGELFF. The CDR3 region has the DNA TGTGCCAGCAGTTTGGTACTAGCACGAACCGGGGAGCTGTTTTTT.

This chain joins TRBV12-3 or TRBV12-4 and TRBJ2-5; D call uncertain. The CDR3 extends over 13 amino acids. Trimming pared 7 bases from V and 3 bases from J, leaving 12 bases between. The CDR3 spells CASTAGREETQYF. The CDR3 DNA is TGTGCCAGCACTGCAGGTAGAGAAGAGACCCAGTACTTC.

The rearrangement joins TRBV11-2 to TRBJ2-4; 7 positions match TRBD1. The CDR3 consists of 15 residues. V dropped 5 bases and J dropped 4; count of bases not matched to a gene: 8. Germline loops: CDR1 SGHAT, CDR2 FQNNGV. The CDR3, as DNA: TGTGCCAGCAGCAAAACAGGGGCGGCGAAAAACATTCAGTACTTC. It translates to CASSKTGAAKNIQYF. The whole variable domain, remainder taken from reference TRBV11-2 and TRBJ2-4, is EAGVAQSPRYKIIEKRQSVAFWCNPISGHATLYWYQQILGQGPKLLIQFQNNGVVDDSQLPKDRFSAERLKGVDSTLKIQPAKLEDSAVYLCASSKTGAAKNIQYFGAGTRLSVL.